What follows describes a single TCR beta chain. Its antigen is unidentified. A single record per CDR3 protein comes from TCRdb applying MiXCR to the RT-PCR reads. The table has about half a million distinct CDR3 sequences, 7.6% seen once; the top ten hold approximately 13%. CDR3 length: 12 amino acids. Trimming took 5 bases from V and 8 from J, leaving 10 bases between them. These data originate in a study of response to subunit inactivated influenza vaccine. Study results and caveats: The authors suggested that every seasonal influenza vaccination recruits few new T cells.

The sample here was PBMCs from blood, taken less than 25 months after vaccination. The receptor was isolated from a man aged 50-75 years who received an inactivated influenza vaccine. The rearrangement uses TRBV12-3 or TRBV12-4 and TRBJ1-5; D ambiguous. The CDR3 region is CASSPLSEPQHF. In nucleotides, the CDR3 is TGTGCCAGCAGTCCCCTCAGCGAGCCCCAGCATTTT.